The T cell receptor (beta chain) under discussion was sequenced for a study of T-cell memory formation after mild COVID-19. TCRdb itself ran the 5' RACE reads through MiXCR, one entry per CDR3 protein. The sample yields 450,000 to 700,000 distinct CDR3 sequences, under 20% seen once. With 3 bases removed from V and 10 bases from J, the gap between germline ends came to 13 bases. The CDR3 is 13 amino acids. Source material: PBMCs or a T cell subset sorted from them (not recorded which). The V and J genes are TRBV12-3 or TRBV12-4 and TRBJ2-1; no definite D call. The source is an adult woman who had mild COVID-19 (a few samples of this study predate the infection). Cell type and time point are not known. In DNA form, the CDR3 reads TGTGCCAGCAGTTTTGGGAAGACCCTAGAGCAGTTCTTC. Protein product: CASSFGKTLEQFF.